Sequencing of this T cell receptor beta chain was carried out in a study of T cells in Graves' hyperthyroidism and ophthalmopathy. Study at large: Peripheral blood collection took place at initial diagnosis, before any treatment.

Looked up from germline, CDR1 is SNHLY and CDR2 is FYNNEI. V was cut by 6 bases and J by 1 base, with 9 bases left in between. The CDR3 totals 13 residues. RNA transcripts gave rise to amplified TCR beta CDR3 regions. HTBI primers were employed in a first-round RT-PCR of the TCR CDR3. Using its own MiXCR run on the multiplex PCR reads, TCRdb lists one record per CDR3 protein. The data contain roughly 800,000 distinct CDR3 sequences, 38% of them seen just once; the ten biggest clones take up 8% to 9%. A patient was excluded if there was uncontrolled infection, other autoimmune disease, pregnancy or lactation. Used for diagnoses were clinical symptoms, serum thyroxine and TRAb, thyroid ultrasound and orbital computed tomography.

This receptor was identified in a man aged 18 to 30 with Graves' hyperthyroidism. This rearrangement joins TRBV2 to TRBJ1-2; D perhaps matches TRBD1 (6 bases). The material sequenced was blood. The CDR3 loop is CASRDSGNYGYTF. In DNA, the CDR3 is TGTGCCAGCAGGGACAGTGGTAACTATGGCTACACCTTC.